This T cell receptor beta chain was obtained from a study of blood T cell repertoires in COVID-19. Study background: T cells, B-cell-depleted T cells, or PBMCs provided the cDNA or gDNA that served as material.

Data came from immunoSEQ multiplex PCR; TCRdb stores just in-frame clones and leaves some out. This sample has a few hundred thousand clones, with 80% to 90% found just once. The V gene's germline CDR1 is SNHLY and CDR2 FYNNEI. With V trimmed by 4 bases and J by 3 bases, 3 bases remained unmatched. The length of the CDR3 is 15 residues. This clone was picked up one time. Enrolled through a virtual design, the participants were between 18 and 89 years of age and came from around 25 US areas. Sequencing input: PBMCs or T cells enriched from blood (not recorded which). The receptor comes from a woman between 45 and 65 years old who had recovered from COVID-19. The J gene is TRBJ2-2, the V gene TRBV2; 9 bases map to TRBD1. The chain's CDR3 is CASSGQGVDTGELFF. DNA for the CDR3: TGTGCCAGCAGTGGACAGGGGGTGGACACCGGGGAGCTGTTTTTT.